Below are 31 T cell receptor beta chains sequenced from a single sample in a study of blood T cells in healthy people across ages. A second PCR, run for roughly 7 to 12 cycles, used a sample-barcoded 5' primer plus a J-beta primer mix. Each CDR3 protein gets one entry after TCRdb re-called the 5' RACE reads with MiXCR. The sample shows about 620,000 distinct CDR3 sequences, 40% to 65% of them seen only once. Sequencing used blood. Source of these receptors: a woman older than 75 in good health.

The chain has TRBV20-1 and TRBJ2-7; D call uncertain. CDR1 is DFQATT and CDR2 is SNEGSKA in the germline V gene (reference sequence). Between the trimmed V and J ends, which lost 3 bases and 5 bases, there was a span of 17 bases. The CDR3 runs 14 residues. CDR3 amino acids: CSASSSKTVHEQYF. CDR3 DNA: TGCAGTGCTAGTTCTTCCAAGACTGTCCACGAGCAGTACTTC.

This clonotype was found once. A much larger clonotype is one base distant, so this may be a read error. The chain is built from TRBV10-3 and TRBJ2-7; D remains ambiguous. V lost 0 bases and J 9 bases, leaving 24 bases between the germline ends. Germline CDR1 ENHRY, CDR2 SYGVKD. The CDR3 consists of 17 residues. The CDR3 region has the DNA TGTGCCATCAGTGAGTCGCCTTCGAGGACCACGACTTTGGGGCAGTACTTC. Residues: CAISESPSRTTTLGQYF.

Details on this clonotype: Because the CDR3's place on the DNA is in doubt, the DNA is left out and the CDR3 is given as listed by TCRdb. The V gene is TRBV6-5, the J gene TRBJ1-5. Per germline, CDR1 MNHEY and CDR2 SVGAGI. The CDR3 contains 22 residues when both ends are counted. CDR3 protein: CASSYGAGGVDTQYFGPGTQHF.

As concerns this clonotype: Just one base apart from a much larger clone, this may be a read error. The chain combines TRBV4-1 with TRBJ2-1; weak D call: TRBD1 (5 bases). CDR1 is MGHRA and CDR2 is YSYEKL in the germline V gene. The V end was cut by 6 bases, the J end by 0 bases, with 6 bases between. This CDR3 region has 13 residues. This CDR3 is CASRDNSYNEQFF. The CDR3 bases are TGCGCCAGCAGGGACAACTCCTACAATGAGCAGTTCTTC.

On this clonotype: A clone one base away is much larger, so this may be a read error. The chain has TRBV5-1 and TRBJ2-5; perhaps TRBD2 as D (6 bases). The germline V gene encodes CDR1 SGHRS and CDR2 YFSETQ. This CDR3 is built from 15 residues. V gave up 6 bases and J gave up 3 bases, with 18 bases separating them. The CDR3 here is CASTAGPRKEETQYF. CDR3 nucleotides: TGCGCCAGCACCGCGGGGCCCAGGAAAGAAGAGACCCAGTACTTC.

This rearrangement joins TRBV2 to TRBJ2-2; TRBD2 matches at 10 bases. CDR1 and CDR2 (germline): SNHLY, FYNNEI. The CDR3 loop spans 16 amino acids. V shed 8 bases, J shed 2 bases, and the junction held 8 bases outside the gene matches. CDR3 sequence: CASGGSSGSNTGELFF. Written as DNA, the CDR3 is TGTGCCAGCGGGGGATCTAGCGGGAGTAACACCGGGGAGCTGTTTTTT.

The chain carries TRBV10-3 and TRBJ2-2; D may be TRBD2 (5 bases). V dropped 6 bases and J dropped 5 bases, with 13 bases sitting between them. The CDR3 is made up of 14 amino acids. Germline V gene lookup returns CDR1 ENHRY and CDR2 SYGVKD. The CDR3 region has the DNA TGTGCCATCAGACGGGAATTTGGGACCGGGGAGCTGTTTTTT. Translation gives CAIRREFGTGELFF.

J is TRBJ1-2 and V is TRBV6-2 or TRBV6-3, with 7 positions matching TRBD1. J was trimmed by 0 bases and V by 3 bases; bases with no gene match: 4. The CDR3 runs to 15 residues. The germline V gene encodes CDR1 MNHEY and CDR2 SVGEGT. For the CDR3, the DNA is TGTGCCAGCAGTTATTGGAGGGGGCCTAACTATGGCTACACCTTC. This gives the protein CASSYWRGPNYGYTF.

The genes are TRBV10-3 and TRBJ2-1, with D unclear. Per the germline V gene, CDR1 is ENHRY and CDR2 is SYGVKD. The CDR3 is made up of 13 amino acids. Trimming cost V 11 bases and J 6 bases, with 17 bases left between them. In DNA, the CDR3 is TGTGCCGTTCTGAGCGAGCTTATCAATGAGCAGTTCTTC. Translating gives CAVLSELINEQFF.

The chain joins TRBV4-1 to TRBJ2-1; TRBD2 might be the D (5 bases). Trimming shortened V by 3 bases and J by 4 bases, and 19 bases separated the two germline ends. The V gene's germline CDR1 is MGHRA and CDR2 YSYEKL. CDR3 length: 17 amino acids. The CDR3 region is CASSQGQTPSGYNEQFF. For the CDR3, the DNA is TGCGCCAGCAGCCAGGGTCAGACTCCGTCGGGGTACAATGAGCAGTTCTTC.

This clonotype was counted at least ten times. The genes are TRBV27 and TRBJ2-4; TRBD1 is a possible D gene (5 bases). V gave up 2 bases and J gave up 6 bases, with 20 bases separating them. The CDR3 is made up of 17 amino acids. Per the germline V gene, CDR1 is MNHEY and CDR2 is SMNVEV (reference sequence). CDR3 sequence: CASSLGAGPPKRNIQYF. CDR3 in DNA: TGTGCCAGCAGTTTAGGCGCAGGGCCTCCGAAGAGAAACATTCAGTACTTC.

For this clonotype: Since a much larger clone is just one base distant, this may be a read error. The J gene is TRBJ2-3, the V gene TRBV2; possibly TRBD2 for D (6 bases). This CDR3 comprises 15 residues. CDR1 is SNHLY and CDR2 is FYNNEI in the germline V gene. Trimming took 4 bases from V and 4 from J, leaving 15 bases between them. The CDR3: CASSGASGLPDTQYF. The CDR3 DNA reads as TGTGCCAGCAGTGGGGCCAGCGGGCTCCCAGATACGCAGTATTTT.

The genes are TRBV28 and TRBJ1-6; 7 bases are shared with TRBD1. This CDR3 is built from 14 residues. Germline V CDR1 and CDR2: MDHEN, SYDVKM. V gave up 7 bases and J gave up 8 bases; unmatched junction bases: 8. CDR3: CASTGGQAHSPLHF. CDR3 coding DNA: TGTGCCAGCACCGGAGGACAGGCCCATTCACCCCTCCACTTT.

This clonotype was counted a few times. The rearrangement joins TRBV7-8 to TRBJ2-1, with D possibly matching TRBD2 (5 bases). The end of the DNA is better explained by TRBJ2-7, so the J call may be wrong. Germline loops: CDR1 SGHVS, CDR2 FQNEAQ. The CDR3 loop spans 15 amino acids. The CDR3: CASSLGVGELNEQYF. The CDR3 DNA sequence: TGTGCCAGCAGCTTAGGAGTGGGAGAACTCAATGAGCAGTACTTC.

This clonotype has more than one count but fewer than ten. The gene calls are TRBV29-1 and TRBJ2-7; maybe TRBD2 (5 bases). The CDR3 is made up of 15 amino acids. Germline CDR1 and CDR2: SQVTM and ANQGSEA. V was cut by 3 bases and J by 10 bases, with 25 bases left in between. The CDR3 DNA reads TGCAGCGTTGATCTCCTCGAGGGTACGGGGTGGGATCAGTACTTC. Translating gives CSVDLLEGTGWDQYF.

The chain recombines TRBV29-1 with TRBJ2-3, with D perhaps matching TRBD1 (6 bases). The V end was cut by 1 base, the J end by 3 bases, with 17 bases between. The CDR3 totals 16 residues. Per the germline V gene, CDR1 is SQVTM and CDR2 is ANQGSEA. The CDR3 DNA reads TGCAGCGTTGAAGTGACCACAGGGTTTGGTACAGATACGCAGTATTTT. The encoded protein is CSVEVTTGFGTDTQYF.

This clonotype appeared many times. This chain links TRBV6-5 with TRBJ2-7; the D gene is possibly TRBD2 (5 bases). The CDR3 sequence is 10 residues long. The V gene lost 10 bases and the J gene lost 9 bases, with 13 bases spanning the gap. Germline V gene lookup returns CDR1 MNHEY and CDR2 SVGAGI. The CDR3 bases are TGTGCCAACTGTCCCCGGGGGCAGTACTTC. Protein sequence: CANCPRGQYF.

The CDR3 DNA follows: TGTGCCAGCAGCCGGAGGCTTGCAACTAATGAAAAACTGTTTTTT. Its translation is CASSRRLATNEKLFF. This sequence joins TRBV14 and TRBJ1-4, with D hard to call. The CDR3 length is 15 residues. The V end lost 4 bases, the J end lost 0 bases, and 9 bases lay between the germline ends. Germline lookup yields CDR1 SGHDN and CDR2 FVKESK.

This clonotype occurred a few times. The chain links TRBV6-1 to TRBJ2-1; no reliable D call. Trimming stripped 5 bases from V and 5 bases from J, with 16 bases between. CDR1 and CDR2 (germline): MNHNS, SASEGT. The CDR3 extends over 15 amino acids. As DNA, the CDR3 is TGTGCCAGCAGTTCTGGACCCCAAGCGCACAATGAGCAGTTCTTC. It codes for CASSSGPQAHNEQFF.

Points on this clonotype: Sequence at one end of the junction differs from germline and may be a read error. This chain connects TRBV16 to TRBJ2-1, with D perhaps TRBD2 (7 bases). This CDR3 has 17 amino acids. The germline CDR1 and CDR2 sequences are KGHSY and FQNENV. The CDR3 spells CASSQSTGRGRYNGQFF. DNA for the CDR3: TGTGCCAGCAGCCAATCTACAGGGAGGGGACGCTACAATGGGCAGTTCTTC.

This clonotype was observed a handful of times. The chain employs TRBV29-1 and TRBJ1-1; 11 bases map to TRBD1. Trimming removed 6 bases from V and 5 bases from J; junction bases left unmatched: 8. This CDR3 spans 14 amino acids. Germline-derived CDR1 and CDR2 are SQVTM and ANQGSEA. Here the CDR3 reads CSVDRGLAWTEAFF. CDR3 DNA sequence: TGCAGCGTGGACAGGGGGCTGGCTTGGACTGAAGCTTTCTTT. Full variable domain (rest looked up from reference TRBV29-1 and TRBJ1-1): SAVISQKPSRDICQRGTSLTIQCQVDSQVTMMFWYRQQPGQSLTLIATANQGSEATYESGFVIDKFPISRPNLTFSTLTVSNMSPEDSSIYLCSVDRGLAWTEAFFGQGTRLTVV.

For this clonotype: A much bigger clone sits one base away, suggesting this may be a read error. The genes are TRBV12-3 or TRBV12-4 and TRBJ2-3, with 11 bases aligning to TRBD2. This CDR3 region has 14 residues. CDR3 in amino acids: CARGLAAPTDTLYF. Written as DNA, the CDR3 is TGTGCCAGGGGACTAGCGGCACCCACAGATACGCTGTATTTT.

As to this clonotype: This may arise from a read error, as a much more abundant clone is one base away. The chain employs TRBV5-1 and TRBJ2-3; TRBD2 aligns across 8 bases. The CDR3 consists of 14 residues. Germline V gene data show CDR1 as SGHRS and CDR2 as YFSETQ. The junction had 7 bases not matched to a gene; V was cut back by 6 bases and J by 4 bases. CDR3 coding DNA: TGCGCCAGCAACTTCAGCGGGAGTGCAGATACGCAGTATTTT. Protein product: CASNFSGSADTQYF.

At least ten counts were recorded for this clonotype. Germline is not matched at one junction end, which may reflect a read error. This sequence joins TRBV15 and TRBJ2-7, with D uncertain. There are 13 residues in the CDR3. Looked up from germline, CDR1 is LNHNV and CDR2 is YYDKDF (reference sequence). DNA of the CDR3: TGTGCCACCAGCCTAGATGGAACCTACGATCAGTACTTC. Amino acid sequence: CATSLDGTYDQYF.

The CDR3: CASSGAGENTGELFF. DNA for the CDR3: TGTGCCAGCAGTGGGGCAGGGGAGAACACCGGGGAGCTGTTTTTT. This sequence joins TRBV2 and TRBJ2-2; weak D call: TRBD1 (6 bases). V was cut by 4 bases and J by 1 base, with 10 bases left in between. CDR3 length equals 15 residues. Per the germline V gene, CDR1 is SNHLY and CDR2 is FYNNEI. The full variable domain, rest sourced from reference TRBV2 and TRBJ2-2, is EPEVTQTPSHQVTQMGQEVILRCVPISNHLYFYWYRQILGQKVEFLVSFYNNEISEKSEIFDDQFSVERPDGSNFTLKIRSTKLEDSAMYFCASSGAGENTGELFFGEGSRLTVL.

With respect to this clonotype: An end of the junction does not agree with germline; a read error may underlie this. This rearrangement joins TRBV3-1 to TRBJ2-2; tentative D call: TRBD2 (6 bases). The CDR3 covers 12 residues. CDR1 is LGHDT and CDR2 is YNNKEL in the germline V gene (reference sequence). The CDR3 loop reads CASSHLAGGLFF. CDR3 in DNA: TGTGCCAGCAGCCATTTAGCCGGGGGGCTGTTTTTT.

This chain connects TRBV10-3 to TRBJ2-1; 9 bases are shared with TRBD2. The CDR3 is 16 residues long. Looked up from germline, CDR1 is ENHRY and CDR2 is SYGVKD. J gave up 8 bases and V 2 bases, and 10 bases lay outside the gene matches. CDR3 sequence reads: CAISEPPAKRGDEQFF. As DNA, the CDR3 is TGTGCCATCAGTGAGCCCCCTGCGAAGCGGGGGGATGAGCAGTTCTTC.

A few counts support this clonotype. J is TRBJ1-2 and V is TRBV2; D gene uncertain. V was shortened by 7 bases and J by 7 bases, with 19 bases between the two germline ends. Germline V gene sequence: CDR1 SNHLY, CDR2 FYNNEI. CDR3 length: 14 amino acids. CDR3 amino acids: CASNLQNARFGYTF. CDR3 sequence (DNA): TGTGCCAGCAACCTACAGAACGCAAGGTTTGGCTACACCTTC.

The genes are TRBV2 and TRBJ2-1; D remains unclear. This CDR3 has 14 amino acids. The germline V gene has CDR1 SNHLY and CDR2 FYNNEI. V was trimmed by 4 bases and J by 8 bases, leaving 15 bases between them. This CDR3 is CASSAGPPDDEQFF. The CDR3 DNA is TGTGCCAGCAGTGCCGGGCCCCCCGACGATGAGCAGTTCTTC.

The chain couples TRBV11-3 to TRBJ2-1; 8 bases fit TRBD2. The CDR3 sequence is 16 residues long. Germline V gene lookup returns CDR1 SGHNT and CDR2 YENEEA. V trimming: 0 bases; J trimming: 8 bases; junction bases outside the gene matches: 9. The CDR3 sequence: CASSLDGREGRDEQFF. The CDR3 DNA reads as TGTGCCAGCAGCTTAGATGGCCGGGAGGGCCGGGATGAGCAGTTCTTC.

V and J are TRBV3-1 and TRBJ2-1; TRBD1 agrees at 9 bases. Germline V gene lookup returns CDR1 LGHDT and CDR2 YNNKEL (reference sequence). There are 17 residues in the CDR3. After removal of 4 bases from V and 5 bases from J, the junction contained 12 bases not matched to a gene. DNA for the CDR3: TGTGCCAGCAGCCTATGGAGACCGGGACAGGGAAACAATGAGCAGTTCTTC. This gives the protein CASSLWRPGQGNNEQFF.